The 30 T cell receptor beta chains reported below all come from one sample, sequenced in a study of response to subunit inactivated influenza vaccine. TCRdb re-called the RT-PCR reads with MiXCR, one entry per CDR3 protein. This sample carries 860,000 or so distinct CDR3 sequences, around 20% of them seen once, and the ten largest clones take about a tenth. The material sequenced was PBMCs from blood, taken around 5 days after vaccination. These receptors all stem from a man over 45 who received an inactivated influenza vaccine.

In DNA form, the CDR3 reads TGTGCCAGCAGCCGGGACTCAAATCCCACAGATACGCAGTATTTT. It yields the protein CASSRDSNPTDTQYF. The chain joins TRBV7-3 to TRBJ2-3; tentative D call: TRBD2 (6 bases). The germline gives CDR1 SGHTA, CDR2 FQGTGA. Trimming took off 5 bases at V and 2 bases at J, with 14 bases between the two ends. CDR3 size: 15 residues.

This chain uses TRBV5-5 with TRBJ2-1, with 9 bases lining up with TRBD1. Germline CDR1 and CDR2: SGHKS and YYEKEE (reference sequence). The V segment lost 3 bases and the J segment 4 bases; nucleotides outside the gene matches: 5. CDR3 length: 15 residues. For the CDR3, the DNA is TGTGCCAGCAGCTCCCGGGACAGGGAATACAATGAGCAGTTCTTC. As protein: CASSSRDREYNEQFF.

V is TRBV5-1 and J is TRBJ1-6; possibly TRBD1 for D (5 bases). V lost 0 bases and J lost 9, with 13 bases in between. CDR3 size: 15 residues. Germline CDR1 reads SGHRS; CDR2 reads YFSETQ. CDR3 bases: TGCGCCAGCAGCTTGGGGGACCAGAGGGGTTCACCCCTCCACTTT. This codes for CASSLGDQRGSPLHF.

This clonotype was seen once. One junction end does not reproduce the germline sequence, and a read error may be involved. This chain links TRBV20-1 with TRBJ2-1, with 10 bases aligning to TRBD2. Per germline, CDR1 DFQATT and CDR2 SNEGSKA (reference sequence). There are 14 residues in the CDR3. The CDR3 DNA reads TGCACTGCTAGAGTTAATAGCGGGGGGCTTGAGCAGTTCTTC. Its translation: CTARVNSGGLEQFF.

This clonotype was seen a handful of times. The CDR3 reads CSVGQKNYGYTF. The CDR3 bases are TGCAGCGTCGGGCAGAAAAACTATGGCTACACCTTC. V gene TRBV29-1 combines with J gene TRBJ1-2, with no clear D. This CDR3 is built from 12 residues. Germline-derived CDR1 and CDR2 are SQVTM and ANQGSEA. Between the trimmed V and J ends, which lost 6 bases and 2 bases, there was a span of 10 bases.

This clonotype was found a few times. Here the CDR3 DNA reads TGCGCCAGCAAACGACTAGCGGGGTCCAATGAGCAGTTCTTC. It specifies CASKRLAGSNEQFF. The gene calls are TRBV4-1 and TRBJ2-1; TRBD2 agrees at 11 bases. The CDR3 has 14 residues. The V segment lost 7 bases and the J segment 6 bases; nucleotides outside the gene matches: 5. Germline CDR1 reads MGHRA; CDR2 reads YSYEKL.

This clonotype was detected many times. V gene TRBV12-3 or TRBV12-4 combines with J gene TRBJ2-7, with no clear D. With 6 bases removed from V and 7 bases from J, the gap between germline ends came to 10 bases. This CDR3 is built from 11 residues. In DNA form, the CDR3 reads TGTGCCAGCAGCCGAGGAGCTGAGCAGTACTTC. Translated: CASSRGAEQYF.

V gene TRBV6-1 combines with J gene TRBJ1-5; 9 positions agree with TRBD1. Germline CDR1 MNHNS, CDR2 SASEGT. This CDR3 has 16 amino acids. The V gene end was trimmed by 7 bases and the J gene end by 3 bases; junction bases not matched to a gene: 10. DNA for the CDR3: TGTGCCAGCATTGCCCCGGACAGGGGTTTCAATCAGCCCCAGCATTTT. Encoded protein: CASIAPDRGFNQPQHF.

The V and J genes are TRBV27 and TRBJ1-6; D may be TRBD1 (5 bases). The CDR3 is made up of 14 amino acids. With 4 bases removed from V and 10 bases from J, the gap between germline ends came to 14 bases. Germline V gene sequence: CDR1 MNHEY, CDR2 SMNVEV (reference sequence). CDR3 nucleotide sequence: TGTGCCAGCAGTTCGGACAAAAGGGGCTCACCCCTCCACTTT. Its protein product is CASSSDKRGSPLHF.

The sample holds a few counts of this clonotype. V and J are TRBV7-9 and TRBJ2-3; D is tentatively TRBD1 or TRBD2 (5 bases each). The CDR3 contains 17 residues. In germline, CDR1 is SEHNR, CDR2 FQNEAQ (reference sequence). Trimming cost V 0 bases and J 3 bases, with 16 bases left between them. The CDR3 DNA reads TGTGCCAGCAGCTTAGCGGGACCCACAGAACGGACAGATACGCAGTATTTT. This sequence encodes CASSLAGPTERTDTQYF.

The CDR3 DNA reads TGCAGCGTTCGGTACATCTATCAAGGTACGCAGTATTTT. This codes for CSVRYIYQGTQYF. This rearrangement joins TRBV29-1 to TRBJ2-3; unclear D gene. CDR1 and CDR2 from the germline V gene are SQVTM and ANQGSEA. Trimming stripped 5 bases from V and 8 bases from J, with 17 bases between. The CDR3 has 13 amino acids.

The V gene is TRBV7-9, the J gene TRBJ1-1; possible D gene TRBD1, 5 bases. V was cut by 5 bases and J by 3 bases, with 19 bases left in between. The CDR3 is made up of 16 amino acids. Germline V gives CDR1 SEHNR, CDR2 FQNEAQ (reference sequence). The chain's CDR3 is CASSRPGPDPDTEAFF. The CDR3 DNA sequence: TGTGCCAGCAGCCGCCCAGGGCCCGACCCGGACACTGAAGCTTTCTTT.

The rearrangement uses TRBV7-9 and TRBJ2-7; D possibly corresponds to TRBD1 (6 bases). The CDR3 is made up of 15 amino acids. Germline values: CDR1 SEHNR, CDR2 FQNEAQ (reference sequence). The ends were cut back, 5 bases at V and 4 bases at J, with 18 bases in the middle. The CDR3 DNA sequence: TGTGCCAGCAGCCCCGCTCTAGGGGGATGGTACGAGCAGTACTTC. It specifies CASSPALGGWYEQYF.

This clonotype has only a few counts. The CDR3 region has the DNA TGTGCCAGCAGCTTATTCGGGAATAGGGGTGAGACCCAGTACTTC. This encodes CASSLFGNRGETQYF. The chain uses TRBV7-2 and TRBJ2-5; D is tentatively TRBD1 or TRBD2 (5 bases each). Germline CDR1 reads SGHTA; CDR2 reads FQGNSA. This CDR3 comprises 15 residues. Trimming left V 2 bases short and J 5 bases short, with 15 bases between.

There are a few counts of this clonotype. The chain links TRBV19 to TRBJ2-7; TRBD1 or TRBD2 may be the D gene (5 bases each). Trimming pared 5 bases from V and 7 bases from J, leaving 15 bases between. CDR3 length: 13 amino acids. The germline CDR1 and CDR2 sequences are LNHDA and SQIVND (reference sequence). The CDR3 reads CASSPGPLGEQYF. The CDR3, as DNA: TGTGCCAGTAGTCCGGGACCCCTCGGTGAGCAGTACTTC. The whole variable domain, filled in from reference TRBV19 and TRBJ2-7, reads DGGITQSPKYLFRKEGQNVTLSCEQNLNHDAMYWYRQDPGQGLRLIYYSQIVNDFQKGDIAEGYSVSREKKESFPLTVTSAQKNPTAFYLCASSPGPLGEQYFGPGTRLTVT.

This clonotype was seen a handful of times. V and J are TRBV27 and TRBJ2-5; D is unclear. Between the trimmed V and J ends, which lost 2 bases and 1 base, there was a span of 5 bases. Germline-derived CDR1 and CDR2 are MNHEY and SMNVEV (reference sequence). This CDR3 comprises 13 residues. The CDR3 DNA reads TGTGCCAGCAGTTTACGCCGCCAAGAGACCCAGTACTTC. Translated: CASSLRRQETQYF.

Only a few counts were recorded for this clonotype. The chain recombines TRBV4-2 with TRBJ2-1; the D gene is possibly TRBD2 (6 bases). V was cut by 0 bases and J by 4 bases, with 7 bases left in between. Germline CDR1 and CDR2: LGHNA and YNFKEQ. The CDR3 sequence is 14 residues long. The CDR3 spells CASSQEGGYNEQFF. The CDR3 DNA is TGTGCCAGCAGCCAAGAGGGGGGTTACAATGAGCAGTTCTTC.

This sequence joins TRBV10-3 and TRBJ1-1, with a weak D call TRBD1 (5 bases). Germline CDR1 ENHRY, CDR2 SYGVKD. The CDR3 runs to 15 residues. Trimming took off 4 bases at V and 5 bases at J, with 17 bases between the two ends. CDR3 sequence (DNA): TGTGCCATCAGTGGTACCGGGACCCCCGGGACTGAAGCTTTCTTT. Protein product: CAISGTGTPGTEAFF.

This clonotype has a count of ten or more. The chain carries TRBV29-1 and TRBJ1-5; D remains unclear. Germline-derived CDR1 and CDR2 are SQVTM and ANQGSEA. This CDR3 has 13 amino acids. The ends were cut back, 3 bases at V and 0 bases at J, with 6 bases in the middle. The CDR3 DNA follows: TGCAGCGTTGAGACGGATAGCAATCAGCCCCAGCATTTT. Protein: CSVETDSNQPQHF.

In this sample, this clonotype turned up a few times. The chain employs TRBV30 and TRBJ2-7, with 8 nucleotides matching TRBD1. Unmatched junction bases numbered 3, after V lost 6 bases and J lost 2 bases. Germline V lookup: CDR1 GTSNPN, CDR2 SVGIG (reference sequence). The CDR3 runs to 12 residues. CDR3 residues: CACGTGAYEQYF. The CDR3, as DNA: TGTGCCTGTGGGACAGGAGCCTACGAGCAGTACTTC.

The chain joins TRBV20-1 to TRBJ1-5, with D possibly matching TRBD1 (6 bases). Deletions cut 0 bases from V and 4 bases from J, with 10 bases between. The CDR3 is made up of 14 amino acids. CDR1 is DFQATT and CDR2 is SNEGSKA in the germline V gene (reference sequence). The CDR3: CSARDVQGNQPQHF. The CDR3 nucleotides are TGCAGTGCTAGAGATGTACAGGGAAATCAGCCCCAGCATTTT.

The gene calls are TRBV6-5 and TRBJ2-1; 8 bases are a match to TRBD2. The CDR3 extends over 15 amino acids. Germline V gene lookup returns CDR1 MNHEY and CDR2 SVGAGI. V lost 2 bases, J lost 10 bases, and 10 bases stayed unmatched. The CDR3 DNA is TGTGCCAGCAGTTACCCCTTAAGTGCGGGAGGCGAGCAGTTCTTC. Amino acid sequence: CASSYPLSAGGEQFF.

In its sample, this clonotype was seen a few times. The gene calls are TRBV28 and TRBJ2-3; TRBD1 matches at 10 bases. Germline CDR1 reads MDHEN; CDR2 reads SYDVKM. Germline trimming cut 3 bases from V and 2 bases from J; bases unmatched to any gene: 8. The CDR3 spans 17 residues. The CDR3 DNA sequence: TGTGCCAGCAGTTTCGACCGGGACAGGGGAGACACAGATACGCAGTATTTT. Amino acid sequence: CASSFDRDRGDTDTQYF.

Written as DNA, the CDR3 is TGTGCCAGCAGCCGCACTAGCGGGGGAACCTACGAGCAGTACTTC. Residues: CASSRTSGGTYEQYF. The rearrangement links TRBV12-3 or TRBV12-4 to TRBJ2-7; 11 nucleotides agree with TRBD2. J lost 2 bases, V lost 6 bases, and 6 bases had no gene match. The CDR3 length is 15 residues.

The rearrangement joins TRBV12-3 or TRBV12-4 to TRBJ1-2; no definite D call. The CDR3 is 13 residues long. The V end lost 3 bases, the J end lost 2 bases, and 7 bases lay between the germline ends. CDR3 DNA sequence: TGTGCCAGCAGTTTGACACCCAACTATGGCTACACCTTC. Amino acid sequence: CASSLTPNYGYTF.

V and J are TRBV7-8 and TRBJ2-2, with D uncertain. V lost 0 bases and J 7 bases, leaving 12 bases between the germline ends. The germline V gene has CDR1 SGHVS and CDR2 FQNEAQ. There are 15 residues in the CDR3. The DNA for the CDR3 is TGTGCCAGCAGCTTAGCACGGGCCGCAGGCGGGGAGCTGTTTTTT. This sequence encodes CASSLARAAGGELFF. The entire variable domain, with the rest obtained from reference TRBV7-8 and TRBJ2-2, is as follows: GAGVSQSPRYKVAKRGQDVALRCDPISGHVSLFWYQQALGQGPEFLTYFQNEAQLDKSGLPSDRFFAERPEGSVSTLKIQRTQQEDSAVYLCASSLARAAGGELFFGEGSRLTVL.

The chain combines TRBV10-3 with TRBJ1-2, with D possibly TRBD1 on 5 matching bases. The V gene lost 6 bases and the J gene lost 4 bases, with 9 bases spanning the gap. Germline-derived CDR1 and CDR2 are ENHRY and SYGVKD. The CDR3 has 12 amino acids. CDR3: CAISSDSYGYTF. The CDR3 bases are TGTGCCATCAGCTCCGACAGCTATGGCTACACCTTC.

This clonotype was seen only a few times. V gene TRBV7-2 combines with J gene TRBJ2-7, with 9 positions matching TRBD2. V shed 1 base and J 5 bases; nucleotides not matched to a gene: 6. Germline V gene sequence: CDR1 SGHTA, CDR2 FQGNSA. The length of the CDR3 is 15 residues. CDR3 region: CASSLGLAEGNEQYF. CDR3 DNA sequence: TGTGCCAGCAGCTTAGGACTAGCGGAAGGCAACGAGCAGTACTTC.

The V call is TRBV12-3 or TRBV12-4, the J call TRBJ2-3; D might be TRBD1 (6 bases). This CDR3 is 17 amino acids long. V lost 3 bases to trimming and J lost 0 bases, with 16 bases between them. The CDR3 protein is CASSLSKGGVSTDTQYF. For the CDR3, the DNA is TGTGCCAGCAGTTTGAGTAAAGGGGGTGTTAGCACAGATACGCAGTATTTT.

V is TRBV29-1 and J is TRBJ2-5, with TRBD1 identical over 7 bases. The junction had 12 bases not matched to a gene; V was cut back by 6 bases and J by 5 bases. The CDR3 sequence is 14 residues long. The germline gives CDR1 SQVTM, CDR2 ANQGSEA. This CDR3 reads CSVEMTGRVETQYF. DNA of the CDR3: TGCAGCGTCGAAATGACAGGGAGAGTCGAGACCCAGTACTTC.